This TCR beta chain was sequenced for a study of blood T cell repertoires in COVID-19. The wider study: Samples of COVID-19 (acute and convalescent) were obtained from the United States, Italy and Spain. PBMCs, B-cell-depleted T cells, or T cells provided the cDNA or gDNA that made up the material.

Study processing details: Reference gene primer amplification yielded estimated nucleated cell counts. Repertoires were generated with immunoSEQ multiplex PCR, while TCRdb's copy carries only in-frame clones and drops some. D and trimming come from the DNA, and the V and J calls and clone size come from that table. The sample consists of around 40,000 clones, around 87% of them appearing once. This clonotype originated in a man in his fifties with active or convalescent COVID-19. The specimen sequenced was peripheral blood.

This CDR3 is CASSLASNQPQHF. CDR3 sequence (DNA): TGTGCCAGCAGCTTGGCCAGTAATCAGCCCCAGCATTTT. The V and J genes are TRBV5-6 and TRBJ1-5; no clear D. CDR1 is SGHDT, CDR2 YYEEEE, per germline. V lost 0 bases to trimming and J lost 4 bases, with 5 bases between them. This CDR3 spans 13 amino acids.